The rows below give T cell receptor beta chains drawn from one sample of a study of T cell changes during pregnancy in multiple sclerosis. TCRdb's copy holds only in-frame clones and misses some; the assay was immunoSEQ multiplex PCR. There are roughly 80,000 clones in the sample; about 90% occur only once, and over 1.1% lies in the top ten. Source: peripheral blood, taken before pregnancy. The source is a female donor with multiple sclerosis, enrolled in a pregnancy study. The CDR3 runs from the conserved cysteine through the conserved F or W. D genes are given only for firm matches. Clone size, where shown, is once, few, many, or a class for clones that have expanded.

J gene: TRBJ1-1; clone size: -; D gene: -; V gene: TRBV19; CDR3 protein: CASSIWTGGDTEAFF; CDR3 DNA: TGTGCCAGTAGTATTTGGACGGGCGGGGACACTGAAGCTTTCTTT
J gene: TRBJ2-3; clone size: -; D gene: TRBD2; V gene: TRBV7-3; CDR3 protein: CASSLGLAGTTDTQYF; CDR3 DNA: TGTGCCAGCAGCTTAGGGCTAGCGGGGACGACAGATACGCAGTATTTT
J gene: TRBJ2-7; clone size: -; D gene: -; V gene: TRBV9; CDR3 protein: CASSVGGTDIYEQYF; CDR3 DNA: TGTGCCAGCAGCGTAGGCGGGACAGATATCTACGAGCAGTACTTC
J gene: TRBJ1-3; clone size: once; D gene: -; V gene: TRBV15; CDR3 protein: CATSMGGSGNTIYF; CDR3 DNA: TGTGCCACCAGCATGGGGGGCTCTGGAAACACCATATATTTT
J gene: TRBJ1-1; clone size: -; D gene: -; V gene: TRBV11-2; CDR3 protein: CASSLDRSRVAFF; CDR3 DNA: TGTGCCAGCAGCTTAGATAGATCCAGGGTGGCTTTCTTT
J gene: TRBJ2-7; clone size: -; D gene: TRBD1; V gene: TRBV6-1; CDR3 protein: CASSELKGAGEQYF; CDR3 DNA: TGTGCCAGCAGTGAGCTAAAGGGGGCGGGTGAGCAGTACTTC
J gene: TRBJ2-7; clone size: -; D gene: TRBD1; V gene: TRBV5-6; CDR3 protein: CASSYGDRDREEYF; CDR3 DNA: TGTGCCAGCAGCTATGGCGACCGGGACAGGGAGGAGTACTTC
J gene: TRBJ1-1; clone size: -; D gene: TRBD1; V gene: TRBV10-2; CDR3 protein: CASSGQGYMNTEAFF; CDR3 DNA: TGCGCCAGCAGCGGACAGGGGTATATGAACACTGAAGCTTTCTTT
J gene: TRBJ2-7; clone size: -; D gene: TRBD1; V gene: TRBV5-1; CDR3 protein: CASSGGPGQGPYEQYF; CDR3 DNA: TGCGCCAGCAGCGGGGGGCCGGGACAGGGGCCGTACGAGCAGTACTTC
J gene: TRBJ1-2; clone size: -; D gene: TRBD1; V gene: TRBV10-3; CDR3 protein: CAIKRQGDGYTF; CDR3 DNA: TGTGCCATCAAACGACAGGGAGATGGCTACACCTTC
J gene: TRBJ2-2; clone size: -; D gene: -; V gene: TRBV7-8; CDR3 protein: CASSFWLFASNTGELFF; CDR3 DNA: TGTGCCAGCAGCTTTTGGTTATTCGCGTCGAACACCGGGGAGCTGTTTTTT
J gene: TRBJ2-3; clone size: once; D gene: -; V gene: TRBV2; CDR3 protein: CTIASGRDTQYF; CDR3 DNA: TGTACTATAGCGTCCGGGAGAGATACGCAGTATTTT
J gene: TRBJ2-5; clone size: -; D gene: -; V gene: TRBV18; CDR3 protein: CASSPSGEETQYF; CDR3 DNA: TGTGCCAGCTCACCGTCGGGGGAGGAGACCCAGTACTTC
J gene: TRBJ1-6; clone size: -; D gene: TRBD1; V gene: TRBV11-2; CDR3 protein: CASRQGGSPLHF; CDR3 DNA: TGTGCCAGCCGACAGGGAGGTTCACCCCTCCACTTT
J gene: TRBJ2-1; clone size: -; D gene: TRBD1; V gene: TRBV29-1; CDR3 protein: CSVEPRDRDWLIF; CDR3 DNA: TGCAGCGTTGAACCCCGGGACAGGGACTGGTTGATCTTC
J gene: TRBJ2-2; clone size: -; D gene: -; V gene: TRBV5-4; CDR3 protein: CASSKDSNTGELFF; CDR3 DNA: TGTGCCAGCAGCAAGGACAGTAACACCGGGGAGCTGTTTTTT
J gene: TRBJ1-5; clone size: -; D gene: TRBD1; V gene: TRBV5-8; CDR3 protein: CASSLPGQGPSSNQPQHF; CDR3 DNA: TGTGCCAGCAGCTTACCGGGACAGGGACCTAGTAGCAATCAGCCCCAGCATTTT
J gene: TRBJ2-1; clone size: once; D gene: -; V gene: TRBV18; CDR3 protein: CASSPLRTTQHEQFF; CDR3 DNA: TGTGCCAGCTCACCACTCCGAACTACCCAGCATGAGCAGTTCTTC
J gene: TRBJ1-2; clone size: -; D gene: TRBD1; V gene: TRBV6-1; CDR3 protein: CASSDLSSQGAYQYGYTF; CDR3 DNA: TGTGCCAGCAGTGATCTTTCCTCACAGGGGGCTTATCAGTATGGCTACACCTTC
J gene: TRBJ2-1; clone size: -; D gene: -; V gene: TRBV21-1; CDR3 protein: CASSIVETGTYNEQFF; CDR3 DNA: TGTGCCAGCAGCATAGTCGAGACAGGGACCTACAATGAGCAGTTCTTC
J gene: TRBJ1-5; clone size: -; D gene: -; V gene: TRBV5-5; CDR3 protein: CASSFLDSTNQPQHF; CDR3 DNA: TGTGCCAGCAGCTTCCTCGACAGTACCAATCAGCCCCAGCATTTT
J gene: TRBJ1-1; clone size: -; D gene: -; V gene: TRBV2; CDR3 protein: CASGQRTENTEAFF; CDR3 DNA: TGTGCCAGCGGACAACGGACAGAGAACACTGAAGCTTTCTTT
J gene: TRBJ2-5; clone size: -; D gene: -; V gene: TRBV2; CDR3 protein: CASIPGGGGYQETQYF; CDR3 DNA: TGTGCCAGCATTCCCGGGGGAGGGGGGTACCAAGAGACCCAGTACTTC
J gene: TRBJ2-3; clone size: -; D gene: -; V gene: TRBV30; CDR3 protein: CASLERRYREDTQYF; CDR3 DNA: TGTGCCTCCCTCGAAAGGAGATATCGGGAAGATACGCAGTATTTT
J gene: TRBJ2-4; clone size: -; D gene: -; V gene: TRBV2; CDR3 protein: CASTAWTPGNIQYF; CDR3 DNA: TGTGCCAGCACGGCGTGGACCCCAGGGAACATTCAGTACTTC
J gene: TRBJ2-3; clone size: -; D gene: TRBD2; V gene: TRBV6-5; CDR3 protein: CASSYSQAGGLDTQYF; CDR3 DNA: TGTGCCAGCAGTTACTCGCAAGCGGGGGGTCTTGATACGCAGTATTTT
J gene: TRBJ2-4; clone size: -; D gene: TRBD1; V gene: TRBV27; CDR3 protein: CASRTGTGGTTKLAKNIQYF; CDR3 DNA: TGTGCCAGCAGAACCGGGACAGGGGGAACGACCAAACTAGCCAAAAACATTCAGTACTTC